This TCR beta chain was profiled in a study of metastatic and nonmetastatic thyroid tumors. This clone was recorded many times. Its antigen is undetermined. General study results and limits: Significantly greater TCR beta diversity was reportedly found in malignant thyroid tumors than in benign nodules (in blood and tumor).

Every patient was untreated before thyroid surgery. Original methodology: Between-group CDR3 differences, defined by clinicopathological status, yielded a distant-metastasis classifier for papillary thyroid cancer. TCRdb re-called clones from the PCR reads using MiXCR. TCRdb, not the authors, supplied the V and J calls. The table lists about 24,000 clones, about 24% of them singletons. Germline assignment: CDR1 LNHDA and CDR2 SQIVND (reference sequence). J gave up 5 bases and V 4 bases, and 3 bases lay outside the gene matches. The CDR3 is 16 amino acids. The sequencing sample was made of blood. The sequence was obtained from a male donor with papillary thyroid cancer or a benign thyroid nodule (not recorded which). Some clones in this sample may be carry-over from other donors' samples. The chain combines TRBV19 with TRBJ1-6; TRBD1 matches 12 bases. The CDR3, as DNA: TGTGCCAGTAGTAAGGGACAGGGGGCAAATAATTCACCCCTCCACTTT. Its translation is CASSKGQGANNSPLHF.